This is a list of T cell receptor beta chains from one sample in a study of tumor-infiltrating lymphocytes in oesophageal squamous cell carcinoma. TCRdb ran MiXCR on the PCR reads and lists one entry per CDR3 protein. The sample includes about 15,000 distinct CDR3 sequences, approximately 48% of them seen just once. The sequencing input was blood. Receptors were obtained from a male donor with esophageal squamous cell carcinoma. Each CDR3 is given with its conserved first and last residue. The D gene is left open where the match is weak. Size is stated for part of the rows, as once, few or many counts, or as a class when the clone is expanded.

V gene,D gene,clone size,J gene,CDR3 protein,CDR3 DNA
TRBV4-1,-,once,TRBJ2-7,CASSPPLSTAGHEQYF,TGCGCCAGCAGCCCCCCACTTTCTACAGCGGGCCACGAGCAGTACTTC
TRBV7-2,TRBD2,-,TRBJ2-7,CASSLLAGGGEQYF,TGTGCCAGCAGCCTACTAGCGGGAGGCGGCGAGCAGTACTTC
TRBV7-9,-,medium-sized,TRBJ2-7,CASTPDSSYNEQYF,TGTGCCAGCACCCCCGATAGTTCCTACAATGAGCAGTACTTC
TRBV27,-,once,TRBJ2-3,CASRAWGGRTDTQYF,TGTGCCAGCAGGGCCTGGGGAGGTCGCACAGATACGCAGTATTTT
TRBV2,-,many,TRBJ1-2,CASRIGTGYTF,TGTGCCAGCAGGATAGGGACAGGCTACACCTTC
TRBV7-9,TRBD1,many,TRBJ2-5,CASSAPGTGLEQYF,TGTGCCAGCAGCGCCCCCGGGACAGGCCTTGAGCAGTACTTC
TRBV27,-,-,TRBJ2-3,CASSRIPHTSDTQYF,TGTGCCAGCAGTCGGATACCACACACCTCAGATACGCAGTATTTT
TRBV6-2/TRBV6-3,-,-,TRBJ2-5,CASSFPGPRKTQYF,TGTGCCAGCAGTTTTCCCGGACCTAGGAAGACCCAGTACTTC
TRBV6-1,TRBD1,-,TRBJ2-1,CASSYLGTGTNEQFF,TGTGCCAGCAGTTACTTGGGGACAGGAACTAATGAGCAGTTCTTC
TRBV6-2/TRBV6-3,TRBD1,-,TRBJ2-7,CASSGRGQGVSYEQYF,TGTGCCAGCAGTGGGAGAGGACAGGGGGTTTCCTACGAGCAGTACTTC
TRBV4-3,-,-,TRBJ2-1,CASSPLRENNEQFF,TGCGCCAGCAGCCCCTTGAGGGAAAACAATGAGCAGTTCTTC
TRBV7-8,-,medium-sized,TRBJ2-5,CASSFGTVETQYF,TGTGCCAGCAGCTTCGGGACGGTAGAGACCCAGTACTTC
TRBV28,-,-,TRBJ2-7,CASTSSGTPNSYEQYF,TGTGCCAGCACGTCCTCCGGGACTCCTAACTCCTACGAGCAGTACTTC
TRBV7-9,-,medium-sized,TRBJ2-6,CASSLGGGGANVLTF,TGTGCCAGCAGCTTAGGGGGAGGGGGTGCCAACGTCCTGACTTTC
TRBV3-1,TRBD1,-,TRBJ2-1,CASSRTTGIINEQFF,TGTGCCAGCAGCCGAACGACAGGGATTATCAATGAGCAGTTCTTC
TRBV12-3/TRBV12-4,TRBD1,-,TRBJ2-7,CASRAWDRPAEQYF,TGTGCCAGCAGGGCGTGGGACAGGCCTGCCGAGCAGTACTTC
TRBV10-3,-,-,TRBJ2-2,CAISPSEGPGHAGELFF,TGTGCCATCAGTCCCTCCGAGGGGCCCGGGCACGCCGGGGAGCTGTTTTTT
TRBV12-3/TRBV12-4,TRBD2,many,TRBJ2-7,CASTTSGRFDEQYF,TGTGCCAGCACCACTAGCGGGAGGTTCGATGAGCAGTACTTC
TRBV6-1,TRBD2,medium-sized,TRBJ2-3,CASSDGVPGLAGADTQYF,TGTGCCAGCAGTGATGGGGTGCCGGGACTAGCGGGAGCGGATACGCAGTATTTT
TRBV7-2,-,-,TRBJ2-5,CASSTGPVGETQYF,TGTGCCAGCAGCACCGGACCAGTCGGGGAGACCCAGTACTTC
TRBV5-3,-,few,TRBJ2-1,CASSLGRAIKFF,TGTGCCAGCAGCTTAGGCAGAGCTATCAAGTTCTTC
TRBV5-4,-,few,TRBJ2-7,CASSLGNGPWYEQYF,TGTGCCAGCAGCTTGGGGAACGGGCCATGGTACGAGCAGTACTTC
TRBV4-2,TRBD2,-,TRBJ2-1,CASSQVGLAGSYEQFF,TGTGCCAGCAGCCAAGTGGGACTAGCGGGATCCTACGAGCAGTTCTTC
TRBV28,TRBD1,many,TRBJ2-7,CASSLGGQGIEQYF,TGTGCCAGCAGTTTAGGGGGACAGGGTATCGAGCAGTACTTC
TRBV2,TRBD1,many,TRBJ1-2,CASSLTQGAFGYTF,TGTGCCAGCAGTCTGACCCAGGGGGCGTTTGGCTACACCTTC
TRBV7-3,TRBD1,-,TRBJ2-7,CASSPRRGCLPVEAFF,TGTGCCAGCAGCCCGCGCAGGGGGTGTTTACCTGTTGAAGCTTTCTTC
TRBV27,TRBD1,many,TRBJ1-2,CASSFHRGTVNYGYTF,TGTGCCAGCAGTTTCCATCGAGGGACAGTAAACTATGGCTACACCTTC
TRBV7-2,-,few,TRBJ2-1,CASSLAAGAAYNEQFF,TGTGCCAGCAGCTTAGCCGCGGGGGCGGCTTACAATGAGCAGTTCTTC
TRBV5-5,TRBD1,-,TRBJ2-5,CASSVQGAGETQYF,TGTGCCAGCAGCGTACAGGGGGCGGGGGAGACCCAGTACTTC
TRBV7-3,TRBD1,-,TRBJ1-6,CASSLPGGQSQPFNSPLHF,TGTGCCAGCAGCTTACCAGGGGGACAGAGTCAACCATTCAATTCACCCCTCCACTTT
TRBV7-6,TRBD1,-,TRBJ1-2,CASSLDRTGNYGYTF,TGTGCCAGCAGCTTAGATAGGACAGGGAACTATGGCTACACCTTC
TRBV12-3/TRBV12-4,-,-,TRBJ2-3,CASSYAGELYF,TGTGCCAGCAGTTATGCCGGGGAGCTGTATTTT